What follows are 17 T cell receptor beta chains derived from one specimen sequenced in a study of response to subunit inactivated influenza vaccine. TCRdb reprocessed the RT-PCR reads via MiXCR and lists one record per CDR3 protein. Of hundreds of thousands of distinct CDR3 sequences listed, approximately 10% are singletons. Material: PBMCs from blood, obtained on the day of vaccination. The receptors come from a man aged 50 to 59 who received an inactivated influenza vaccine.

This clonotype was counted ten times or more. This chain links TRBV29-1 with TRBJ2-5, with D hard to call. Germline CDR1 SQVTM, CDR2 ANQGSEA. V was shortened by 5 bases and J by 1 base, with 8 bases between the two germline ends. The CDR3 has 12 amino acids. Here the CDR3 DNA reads TGCAGCGTTCTGGCCTCCCAAGAGACCCAGTACTTC. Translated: CSVLASQETQYF.

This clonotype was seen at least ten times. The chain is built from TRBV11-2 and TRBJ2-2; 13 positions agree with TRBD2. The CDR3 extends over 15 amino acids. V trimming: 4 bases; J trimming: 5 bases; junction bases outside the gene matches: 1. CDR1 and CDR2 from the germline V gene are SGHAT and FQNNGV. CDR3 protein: CASSWTSGRTGELFF. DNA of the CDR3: TGTGCCAGCAGCTGGACTAGCGGGAGAACCGGGGAGCTGTTTTTT. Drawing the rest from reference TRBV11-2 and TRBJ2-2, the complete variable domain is EAGVAQSPRYKIIEKRQSVAFWCNPISGHATLYWYQQILGQGPKLLIQFQNNGVVDDSQLPKDRFSAERLKGVDSTLKIQPAKLEDSAVYLCASSWTSGRTGELFFGEGSRLTVL.

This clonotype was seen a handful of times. The CDR3 here is CAISEDGPNNQPQHF. The CDR3 nucleotides read TGTGCCATCAGTGAGGACGGTCCGAATAATCAGCCCCAGCATTTT. The rearrangement uses TRBV10-3 and TRBJ1-5, with D hard to call. Germline assignment: CDR1 ENHRY and CDR2 SYGVKD. The CDR3 consists of 15 residues. Trimming stripped 2 bases from V and 4 bases from J, with 12 bases between.

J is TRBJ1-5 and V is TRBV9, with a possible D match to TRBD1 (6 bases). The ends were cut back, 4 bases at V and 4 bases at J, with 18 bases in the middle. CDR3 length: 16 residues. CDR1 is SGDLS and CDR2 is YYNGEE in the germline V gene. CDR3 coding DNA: TGTGCCAGCAGCCTTGGCCCGGGGGGCCGGAATCAGCCCCAGCATTTT. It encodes CASSLGPGGRNQPQHF.

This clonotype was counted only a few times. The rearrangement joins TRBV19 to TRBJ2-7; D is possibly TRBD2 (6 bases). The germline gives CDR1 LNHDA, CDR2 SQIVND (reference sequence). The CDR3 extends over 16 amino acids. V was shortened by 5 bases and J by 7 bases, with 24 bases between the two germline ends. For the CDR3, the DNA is TGTGCCAGTAGTCCCCGGGGGAGCAGAGACTCGTGGGAGCAGTACTTC. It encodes CASSPRGSRDSWEQYF.

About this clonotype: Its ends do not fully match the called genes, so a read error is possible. Here the CDR3 reads CSSIGGPVEQFF. The CDR3 region has the DNA TGTTCCAGTATTGGGGGGCCGGTTGAGCAGTTCTTC. The chain combines TRBV14 with TRBJ2-1; the D call may be TRBD1 or TRBD2 (6 bases each). The CDR3 spans 12 residues. Germline V gene lookup returns CDR1 SGHDN and CDR2 FVKESK.

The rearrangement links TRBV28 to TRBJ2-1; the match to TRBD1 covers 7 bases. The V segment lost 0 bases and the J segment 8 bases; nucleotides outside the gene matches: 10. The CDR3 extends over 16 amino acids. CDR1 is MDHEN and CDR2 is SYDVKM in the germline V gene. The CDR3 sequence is CASSLWGTVVADEQFF. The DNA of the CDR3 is TGTGCCAGCAGTTTATGGGGGACAGTTGTAGCCGATGAGCAGTTCTTC.

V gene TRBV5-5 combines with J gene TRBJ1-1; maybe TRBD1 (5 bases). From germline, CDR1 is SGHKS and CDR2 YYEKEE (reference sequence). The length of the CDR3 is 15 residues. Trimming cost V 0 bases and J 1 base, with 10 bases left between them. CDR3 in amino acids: CASSLALGRNTEAFF. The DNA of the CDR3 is TGTGCCAGCAGCTTGGCTTTGGGACGGAACACTGAAGCTTTCTTT.

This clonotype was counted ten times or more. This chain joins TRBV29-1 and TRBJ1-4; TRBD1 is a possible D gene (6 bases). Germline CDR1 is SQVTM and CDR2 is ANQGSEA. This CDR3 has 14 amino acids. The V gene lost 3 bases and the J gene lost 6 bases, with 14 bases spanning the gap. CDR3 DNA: TGCAGCGTTGAGCCGGGCAGGGGAGATGAAAAACTGTTTTTT. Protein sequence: CSVEPGRGDEKLFF.

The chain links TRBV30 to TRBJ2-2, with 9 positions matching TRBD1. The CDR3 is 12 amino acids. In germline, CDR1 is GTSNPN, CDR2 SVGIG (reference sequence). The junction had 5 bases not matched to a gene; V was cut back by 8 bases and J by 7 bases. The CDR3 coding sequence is TGTGCCGGCGACAGGGGGGGCGGGGAGCTGTTTTTT. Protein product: CAGDRGGGELFF. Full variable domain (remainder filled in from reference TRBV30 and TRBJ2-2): SQTIHQWPATLVQPVGSPLSLECTVEGTSNPNLYWYRQAAGRGLQLLFYSVGIGQISSEVPQNLSASRPQDRQFILSSKKLLLSDSGFYLCAGDRGGGELFFGEGSRLTVL.

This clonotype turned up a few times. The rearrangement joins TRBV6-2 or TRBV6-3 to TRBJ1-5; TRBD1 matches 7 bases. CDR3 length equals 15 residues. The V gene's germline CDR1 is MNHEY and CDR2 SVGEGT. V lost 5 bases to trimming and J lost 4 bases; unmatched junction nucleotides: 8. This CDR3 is CASSRGDSPNQPQHF. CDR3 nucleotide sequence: TGTGCCAGCAGTCGCGGGGACAGCCCGAATCAGCCCCAGCATTTT.

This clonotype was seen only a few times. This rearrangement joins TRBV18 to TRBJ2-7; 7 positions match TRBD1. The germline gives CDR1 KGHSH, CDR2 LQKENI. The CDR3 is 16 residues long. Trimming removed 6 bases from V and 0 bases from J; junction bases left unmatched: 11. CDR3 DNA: TGTGCCAGCTCGCATGCCGGGACAGACTTCTCCTACGAGCAGTACTTC. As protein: CASSHAGTDFSYEQYF. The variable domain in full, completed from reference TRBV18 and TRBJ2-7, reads NAGVMQNPRHLVRRRGQEARLRCSPMKGHSHVYWYRQLPEEGLKFMVYLQKENIIDESGMPKERFSAEFPKEGPSILRIQQVVRGDSAAYFCASSHAGTDFSYEQYFGPGTRLTVT.

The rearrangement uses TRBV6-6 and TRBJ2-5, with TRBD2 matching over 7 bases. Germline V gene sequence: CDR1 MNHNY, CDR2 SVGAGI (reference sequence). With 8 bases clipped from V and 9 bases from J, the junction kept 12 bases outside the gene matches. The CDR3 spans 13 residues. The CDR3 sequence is CASRPSGLPAQYF. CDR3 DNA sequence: TGTGCCAGCCGACCTAGCGGCCTCCCGGCCCAGTACTTC.

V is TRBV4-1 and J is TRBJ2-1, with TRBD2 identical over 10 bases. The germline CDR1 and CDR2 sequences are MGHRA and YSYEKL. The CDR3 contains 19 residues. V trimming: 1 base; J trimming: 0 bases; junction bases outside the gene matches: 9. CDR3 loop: CASSQAPFSGGSSYNEQFF. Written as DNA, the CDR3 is TGCGCCAGCAGCCAAGCCCCCTTTAGCGGGGGGAGCTCCTACAATGAGCAGTTCTTC.

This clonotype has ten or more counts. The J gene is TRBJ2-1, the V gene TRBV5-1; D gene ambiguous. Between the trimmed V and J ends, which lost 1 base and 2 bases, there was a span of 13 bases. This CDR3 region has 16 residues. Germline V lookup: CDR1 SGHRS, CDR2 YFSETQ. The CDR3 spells CASSLITPAPYNEQFF. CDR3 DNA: TGCGCCAGCAGCTTGATTACGCCTGCACCCTACAATGAGCAGTTCTTC.

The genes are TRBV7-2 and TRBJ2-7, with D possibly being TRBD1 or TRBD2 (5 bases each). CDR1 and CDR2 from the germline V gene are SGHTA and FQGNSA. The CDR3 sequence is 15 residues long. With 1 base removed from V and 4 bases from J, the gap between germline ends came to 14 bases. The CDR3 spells CASSLGPGTPYEQYF. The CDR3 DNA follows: TGTGCCAGCAGCTTAGGTCCAGGGACCCCTTACGAGCAGTACTTC. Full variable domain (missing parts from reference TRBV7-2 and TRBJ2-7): GAGVSQSPSNKVTEKGKDVELRCDPISGHTALYWYRQSLGQGLEFLIYFQGNSAPDKSGLPSDRFSAERTGGSVSTLTIQRTQQEDSAVYLCASSLGPGTPYEQYFGPGTRLTVT.

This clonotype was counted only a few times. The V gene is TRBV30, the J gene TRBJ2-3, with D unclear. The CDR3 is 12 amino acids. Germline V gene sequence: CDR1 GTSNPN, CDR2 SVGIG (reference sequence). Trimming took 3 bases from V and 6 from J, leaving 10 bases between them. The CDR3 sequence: CAWRTRVDTQYF. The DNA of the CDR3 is TGTGCCTGGAGAACCCGCGTCGATACGCAGTATTTT.